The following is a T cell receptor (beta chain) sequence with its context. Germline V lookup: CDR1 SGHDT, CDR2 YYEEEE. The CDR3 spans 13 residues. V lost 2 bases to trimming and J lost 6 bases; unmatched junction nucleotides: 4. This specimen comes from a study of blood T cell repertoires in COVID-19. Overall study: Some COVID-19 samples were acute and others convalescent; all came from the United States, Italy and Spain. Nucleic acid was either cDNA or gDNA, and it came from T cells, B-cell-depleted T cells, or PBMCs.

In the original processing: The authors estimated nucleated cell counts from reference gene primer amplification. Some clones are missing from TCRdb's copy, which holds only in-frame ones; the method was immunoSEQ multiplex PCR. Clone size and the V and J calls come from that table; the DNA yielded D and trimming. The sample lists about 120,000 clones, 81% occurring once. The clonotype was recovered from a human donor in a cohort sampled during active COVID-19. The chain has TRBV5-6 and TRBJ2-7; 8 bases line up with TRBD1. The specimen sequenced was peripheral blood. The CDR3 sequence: CASSLDRGSEQYF. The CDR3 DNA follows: TGTGCCAGCAGCTTAGACAGGGGTAGCGAGCAGTACTTC.